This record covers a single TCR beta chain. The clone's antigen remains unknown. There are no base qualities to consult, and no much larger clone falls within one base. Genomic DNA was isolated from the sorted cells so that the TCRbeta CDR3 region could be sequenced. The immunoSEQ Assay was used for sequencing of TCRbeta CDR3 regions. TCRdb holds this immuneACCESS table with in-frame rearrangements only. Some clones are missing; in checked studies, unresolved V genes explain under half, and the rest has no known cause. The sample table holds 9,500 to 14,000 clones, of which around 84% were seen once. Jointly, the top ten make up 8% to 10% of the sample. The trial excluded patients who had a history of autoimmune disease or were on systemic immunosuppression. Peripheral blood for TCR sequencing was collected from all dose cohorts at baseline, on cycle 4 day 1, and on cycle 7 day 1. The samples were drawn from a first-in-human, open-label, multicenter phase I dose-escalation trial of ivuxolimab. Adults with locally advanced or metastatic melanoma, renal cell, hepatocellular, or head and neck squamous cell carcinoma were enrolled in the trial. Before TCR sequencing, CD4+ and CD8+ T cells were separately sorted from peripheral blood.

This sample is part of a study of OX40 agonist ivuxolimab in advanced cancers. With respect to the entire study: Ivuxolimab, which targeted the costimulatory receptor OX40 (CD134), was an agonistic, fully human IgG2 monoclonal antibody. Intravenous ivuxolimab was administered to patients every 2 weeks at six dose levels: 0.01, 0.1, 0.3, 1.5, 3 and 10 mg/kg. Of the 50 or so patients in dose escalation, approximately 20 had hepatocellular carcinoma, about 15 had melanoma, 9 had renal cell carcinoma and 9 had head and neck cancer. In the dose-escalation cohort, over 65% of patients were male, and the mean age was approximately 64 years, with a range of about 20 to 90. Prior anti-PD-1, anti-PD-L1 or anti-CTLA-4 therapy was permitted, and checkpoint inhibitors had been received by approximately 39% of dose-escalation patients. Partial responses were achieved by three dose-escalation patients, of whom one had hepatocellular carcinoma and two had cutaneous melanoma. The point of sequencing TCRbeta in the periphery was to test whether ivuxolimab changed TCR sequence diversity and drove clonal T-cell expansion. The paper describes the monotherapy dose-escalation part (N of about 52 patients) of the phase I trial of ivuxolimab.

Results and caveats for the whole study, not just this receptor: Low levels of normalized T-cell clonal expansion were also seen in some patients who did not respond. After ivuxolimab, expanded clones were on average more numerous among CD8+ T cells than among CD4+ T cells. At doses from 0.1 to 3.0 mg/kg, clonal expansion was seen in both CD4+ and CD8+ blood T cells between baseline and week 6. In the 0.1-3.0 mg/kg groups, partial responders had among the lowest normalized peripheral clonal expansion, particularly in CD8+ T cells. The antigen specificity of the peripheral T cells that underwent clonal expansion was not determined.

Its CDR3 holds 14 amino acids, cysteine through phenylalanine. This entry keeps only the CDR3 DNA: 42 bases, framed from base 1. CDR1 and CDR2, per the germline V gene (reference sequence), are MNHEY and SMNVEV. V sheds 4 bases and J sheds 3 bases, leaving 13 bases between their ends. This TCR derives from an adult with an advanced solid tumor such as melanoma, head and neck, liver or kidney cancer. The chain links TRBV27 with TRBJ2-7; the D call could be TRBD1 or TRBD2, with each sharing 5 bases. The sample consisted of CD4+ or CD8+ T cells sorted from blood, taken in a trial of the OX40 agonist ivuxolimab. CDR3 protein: CASSSGGPYYEQYF. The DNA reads TGTGCCAGCAGTTCTGGGGGACCTTACTACGAGCAGTACTTC.